The 18 T cell receptor beta chains reported below all come from one sample, sequenced in a study of tumor-infiltrating lymphocytes in primary liver carcinoma. Germline DNA was also extracted, and blood RNA derived from unsorted whole blood. A primer in the constant region served to generate TCR beta cDNA from roughly 550 ng of total RNA. Sequencing libraries for TCR beta derived from three nested multiplex PCR rounds that used slightly modified ARM-PCR. Two initial PCR rounds of around 10 cycles each paired TRBV1-TRBV30 forward primers with a C-beta reverse primer. TCRdb redid the calling of the multiplex PCR reads with MiXCR, one entry per CDR3 protein. The sample holds about 320,000 distinct CDR3 sequences, roughly three fifths seen once. The specimen sequenced was peripheral blood. These receptors were obtained from a young woman with primary liver carcinoma and hepatitis B virus infection.

Worth noting for this clonotype: The missing conserved phenylalanine or tryptophan at the end of this CDR3 makes a read error likely. This chain connects TRBV11-2 to TRBJ2-5; 7 nucleotides match TRBD2. Germline V gives CDR1 SGHAT, CDR2 FQNNGV. The CDR3 runs 14 residues. V trimming: 6 bases; J trimming: 4 bases; junction bases outside the gene matches: 8. CDR3 coding DNA: TGTGCCAGCAGTGCTGGGACTATCAGAGAGACCCAGTACCTC. Its protein is CASSAGTIRETQYL.

In its sample, this clonotype was seen a few times. The chain has TRBV7-9 and TRBJ1-3; D might be TRBD1 (6 bases). The germline CDR1 and CDR2 sequences are SEHNR and FQNEAQ (reference sequence). The CDR3 length is 13 residues. The V end lost 6 bases, the J end lost 9 bases, and 15 bases lay between the germline ends. CDR3 residues: CASSLQGGSTIYF. CDR3 DNA sequence: TGTGCCAGCAGTTTACAGGGCGGTAGCACCATATATTTT.

The chain carries TRBV4-1 and TRBJ2-7; a weak D match, TRBD2 (5 bases). The CDR3 covers 14 residues. CDR1 is MGHRA, CDR2 YSYEKL, per germline. Trimming took 4 bases from V and 0 from J, leaving 10 bases between them. CDR3 coding DNA: TGCGCCAGCAGCCGACTATTGAGCTCCTACGAGCAGTACTTC. Protein sequence: CASSRLLSSYEQYF.

This clonotype turned up a few times. The gene calls are TRBV4-1 and TRBJ1-1; D gene unclear. The V gene's germline CDR1 is MGHRA and CDR2 YSYEKL. The CDR3 has 13 amino acids. Trimming removed 0 bases at V and 5 bases at J, with 7 bases between. CDR3 protein: CASSQDLVTEAFF. The CDR3 coding sequence is TGCGCCAGCAGCCAAGATTTGGTGACTGAAGCTTTCTTT.

This clonotype is a singleton in its sample. A read error may explain this, as a much larger clone is one base away. The V gene is TRBV12-3 or TRBV12-4, the J gene TRBJ2-5; 7 bases match TRBD1. This CDR3 spans 11 amino acids. The CDR3 nucleotides are TGTGCCAGCAACGTTGGACAGGTTCAGTGCTTC. Protein: CASNVGQVQCF.

To note about this clonotype: This sequence may be a read error, since a much larger clone differs from it by one base. The chain employs TRBV29-1 and TRBJ2-3; no firm D call. CDR1 SQVTM and CDR2 ANQGSEA come from the germline V gene. The CDR3 covers 12 residues. Here the CDR3 DNA reads TGCAGAGTTGGAGAGGGCACAGATACGCAGTATTTT. Protein: CRVGEGTDTQYF.

In regard to this clonotype: A much more abundant neighbour one base away suggests this may be a read error. The chain recombines TRBV29-1 with TRBJ2-5, with 7 bases identical to TRBD2. The CDR3 is 12 amino acids. Trimming at V came to 7 bases and at J to 8 bases, leaving 10 bases not matched to a gene. Germline-derived CDR1 and CDR2 are SQVTM and ANQGSEA. The CDR3 reads CSGSWGGDTQYF. The DNA of the CDR3 is TGCAGCGGTTCGTGGGGGGGAGATACCCAGTACTTC.

This clonotype appeared a few times. A single base separates this from a much larger clone, so it may be a read error. This sequence joins TRBV11-2 and TRBJ2-3, with 13 bases identical to TRBD2. CDR1 and CDR2 from the germline V gene are SGHAT and FQNNGV. J lost 2 bases, V lost 5 bases, and 13 bases had no gene match. The CDR3 length is 19 residues. CDR3 region: CASSRRLAGGSVVTDTQYF. CDR3 DNA sequence: TGTGCCAGCAGCCGGAGACTAGCGGGAGGATCAGTCGTCACAGATACGCAGTATTTT.

The chain couples TRBV11-3 to TRBJ2-1; tentative D call: TRBD1 (5 bases). The germline CDR1 and CDR2 sequences are SGHNT and YENEEA. The CDR3 length is 16 residues. Trimming shortened V by 0 bases and J by 0 bases, and 9 bases separated the two germline ends. DNA of the CDR3: TGTGCCAGCAGCTTAGAAGGGGATCACTCCTACAATGAGCAGTTCTTC. It yields the protein CASSLEGDHSYNEQFF.

This chain joins TRBV2 and TRBJ1-2; possible D gene TRBD1, 6 bases. The CDR3 spans 14 residues. Deletions cut 7 bases from V and 8 bases from J, with 20 bases between. The germline V gene encodes CDR1 SNHLY and CDR2 FYNNEI. CDR3 sequence reads: CASNDHRVREGYTF. CDR3 coding DNA: TGTGCCAGCAATGACCACAGGGTACGAGAGGGCTACACCTTC.

Comment on this clonotype: A much larger clone differs by one base, so this may be a read error. The chain joins TRBV28 to TRBJ2-7; D is possibly TRBD2 (6 bases). Germline CDR1 is MDHEN and CDR2 is SYDVKM. The CDR3 runs 14 residues. The CDR3 spells CVSRSTREVYEQYF. The DNA of the CDR3 is TGTGTCAGCAGGTCGACTAGGGAAGTCTACGAGCAGTACTTC. The full variable domain, with the rest looked up from reference TRBV28 and TRBJ2-7, is DVKVTQSSRYLVKRTGEKVFLECVQDMDHENMFWYRQDPGLGLRLIYFSYDVKMKEKGDIPEGYSVSREKKERFSLILESASTNQTSMYLCVSRSTREVYEQYFGPGTRLTVT.

On this clonotype itself: Lacking the conserved final phenylalanine or tryptophan, this CDR3 likely reflects a read error. The chain is built from TRBV11-2 and TRBJ2-1; tentatively, D is TRBD2 (5 bases). CDR1 SGHAT and CDR2 FQNNGV come from the germline V gene. The CDR3 is 15 residues long. CDR3 amino acids: CTSSLFWERYNEQFL. The CDR3 DNA reads as TGTACCAGCAGCTTATTCTGGGAGCGGTACAATGAGCAGTTCCTC.

There are many counts of this clonotype. The CDR3 coding sequence is TGCGCCAGCAGCAAAGGGGACAGATCTAATGAAAAACTGTTTTTT. Its protein is CASSKGDRSNEKLFF. The chain employs TRBV4-1 and TRBJ1-4, with 7 bases identical to TRBD1. V was pared by 5 bases and J by 3 bases, with 6 bases of the junction left unmatched. CDR3 length equals 15 residues. Looked up from germline, CDR1 is MGHRA and CDR2 is YSYEKL.

Regarding this clonotype: This may be a read error, as it is one base from a much larger clone. Since the CDR3 does not end with the conserved phenylalanine or tryptophan, this likely comes from a read error. The chain uses TRBV12-3 or TRBV12-4 and TRBJ1-5; D is unresolved. Between the trimmed V and J ends, which lost 1 base and 5 bases, there was a span of 15 bases. The CDR3 covers 16 residues. CDR3 amino acids: CASSLGVGRAYQPQHS. Written as DNA, the CDR3 is TGTGCCAGCAGTTTAGGGGTCGGGAGAGCCTATCAGCCCCAGCATTCT.

With respect to this clonotype: A much larger clone sits a single nucleotide away, making a read error possible. This chain links TRBV6-6 with TRBJ2-3; the D is unclear. V was clipped by 6 bases and J by 5 bases, with 12 bases between them. Germline V lookup: CDR1 MNHNY, CDR2 SVGAGI (reference sequence). The CDR3 covers 13 residues. The CDR3, as DNA: TGTGCCAGCAGCCCACCGAACATAGATACGCAGTATTTT. Its protein product is CASSPPNIDTQYF.

As for this clonotype: At one of its ends the junction is not consistent with the germline gene, which may arise from a read error. This chain links TRBV4-3 with TRBJ2-4; D gene unclear. This CDR3 has 17 amino acids. Germline loops: CDR1 LGHNA, CDR2 YSLEER. The CDR3 coding sequence is TGCGCCAACAGCCAAGAACCGTGGTGGTTGACCAAAAACATTCAGTACTTC. It yields the protein CANSQEPWWLTKNIQYF.

This clonotype came up many times. The V and J genes are TRBV11-2 and TRBJ2-1; unclear D gene. The germline V gene has CDR1 SGHAT and CDR2 FQNNGV. This CDR3 has 13 residues. V was trimmed by 4 bases and J by 7 bases, leaving 11 bases between them. This CDR3 reads CASSYNFRNEQFF. The CDR3 DNA follows: TGTGCCAGCAGCTACAACTTTAGGAATGAGCAGTTCTTC. Full variable domain (outside the CDR3, taken from reference TRBV11-2 and TRBJ2-1): EAGVAQSPRYKIIEKRQSVAFWCNPISGHATLYWYQQILGQGPKLLIQFQNNGVVDDSQLPKDRFSAERLKGVDSTLKIQPAKLEDSAVYLCASSYNFRNEQFFGPGTRLTVL.

This clonotype was detected only once. A much larger clone is a single base away; this may be a read error. V and J are TRBV6-1 and TRBJ2-7; D is unresolved. Germline V gene lookup returns CDR1 MNHNS and CDR2 SASEGT. The CDR3 runs 12 residues. The CDR3 loop is CTSRRQVGEQYF. DNA for the CDR3: TGTACCAGCAGGCGTCAGGTTGGCGAGCAGTACTTC.